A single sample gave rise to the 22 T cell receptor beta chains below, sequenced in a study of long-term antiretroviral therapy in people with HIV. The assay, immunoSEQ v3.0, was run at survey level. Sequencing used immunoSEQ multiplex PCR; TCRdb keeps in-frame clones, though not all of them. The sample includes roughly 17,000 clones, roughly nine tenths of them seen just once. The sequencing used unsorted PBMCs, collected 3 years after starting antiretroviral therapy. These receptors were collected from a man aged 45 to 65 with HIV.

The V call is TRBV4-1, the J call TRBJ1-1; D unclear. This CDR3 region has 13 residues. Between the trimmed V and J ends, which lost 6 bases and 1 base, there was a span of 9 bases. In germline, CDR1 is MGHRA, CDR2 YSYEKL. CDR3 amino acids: CASREQQNTEAFF. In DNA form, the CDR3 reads TGCGCCAGCAGGGAACAGCAGAACACTGAAGCTTTCTTT.

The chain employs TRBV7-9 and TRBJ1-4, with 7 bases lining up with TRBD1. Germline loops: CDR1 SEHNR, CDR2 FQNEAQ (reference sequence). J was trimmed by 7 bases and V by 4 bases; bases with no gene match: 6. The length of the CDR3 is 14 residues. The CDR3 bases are TGTGCCAGCAGCTCGACAGGGTTGGCTGAAAAACTGTTTTTT. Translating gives CASSSTGLAEKLFF.

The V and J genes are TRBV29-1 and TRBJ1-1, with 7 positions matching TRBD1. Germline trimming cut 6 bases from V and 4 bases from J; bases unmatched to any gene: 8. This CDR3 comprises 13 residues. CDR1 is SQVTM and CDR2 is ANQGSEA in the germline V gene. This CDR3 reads CSVGDQGGTEAFF. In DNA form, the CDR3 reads TGCAGCGTGGGGGATCAGGGGGGCACTGAAGCTTTCTTT.

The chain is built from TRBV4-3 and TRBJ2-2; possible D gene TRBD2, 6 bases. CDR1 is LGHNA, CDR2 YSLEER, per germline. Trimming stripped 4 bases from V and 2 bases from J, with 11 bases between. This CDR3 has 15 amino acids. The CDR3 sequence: CASSRMGGNTGELFF. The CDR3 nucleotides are TGCGCCAGCAGCCGAATGGGGGGAAACACCGGGGAGCTGTTTTTT.

DNA of the CDR3: TGTGCCAGCAGTTTTACCTCCTACGAGCAGTACTTC. It is translated as CASSFTSYEQYF. The chain is built from TRBV6-1 and TRBJ2-7; D call uncertain. Between the trimmed V and J ends, which lost 5 bases and 0 bases, there was a span of 5 bases. The CDR3 loop spans 12 amino acids. Looked up from germline, CDR1 is MNHNS and CDR2 is SASEGT.

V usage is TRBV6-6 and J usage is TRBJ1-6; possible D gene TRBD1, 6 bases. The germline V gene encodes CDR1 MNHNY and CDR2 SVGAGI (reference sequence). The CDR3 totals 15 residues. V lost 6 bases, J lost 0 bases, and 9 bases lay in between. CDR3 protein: CASSPDSSYNSPLHF. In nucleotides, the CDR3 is TGTGCCAGCAGCCCGGACAGCTCCTATAATTCACCCCTCCACTTT.

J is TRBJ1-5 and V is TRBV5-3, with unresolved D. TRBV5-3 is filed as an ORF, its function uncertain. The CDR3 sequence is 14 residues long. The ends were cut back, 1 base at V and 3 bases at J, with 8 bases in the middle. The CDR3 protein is CARSLLENNQPQHF. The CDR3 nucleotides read TGTGCCAGAAGCTTGCTAGAGAACAATCAGCCCCAGCATTTT.

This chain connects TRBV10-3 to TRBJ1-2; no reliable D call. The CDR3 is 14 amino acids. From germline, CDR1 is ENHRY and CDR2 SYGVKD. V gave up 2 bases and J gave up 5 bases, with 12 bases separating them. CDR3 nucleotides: TGTGCCATCAGTGAGCCCCCGGGGAAATATGGCTACACCTTC. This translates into CAISEPPGKYGYTF.

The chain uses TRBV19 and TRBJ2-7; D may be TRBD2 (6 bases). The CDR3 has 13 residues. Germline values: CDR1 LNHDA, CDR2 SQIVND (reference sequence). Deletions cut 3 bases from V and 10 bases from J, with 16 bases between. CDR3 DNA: TGTGCCAGTAGTATGCCGGGGGAGGCCGAACAGTACTTC. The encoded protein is CASSMPGEAEQYF.

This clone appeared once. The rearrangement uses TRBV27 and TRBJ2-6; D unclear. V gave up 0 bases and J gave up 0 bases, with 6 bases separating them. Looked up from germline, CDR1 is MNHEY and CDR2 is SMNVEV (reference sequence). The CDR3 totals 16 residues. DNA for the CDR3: TGTGCCAGCAGTTTATCAATCTACTCTGGGGCCAACGTCCTGACTTTC. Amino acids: CASSLSIYSGANVLTF.

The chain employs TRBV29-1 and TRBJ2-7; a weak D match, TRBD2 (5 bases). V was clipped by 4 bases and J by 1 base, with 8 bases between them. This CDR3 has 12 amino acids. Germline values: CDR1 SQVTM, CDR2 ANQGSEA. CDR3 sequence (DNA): TGCAGCGTTGGGACTGCATCCTACGAGCAGTACTTC. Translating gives CSVGTASYEQYF.

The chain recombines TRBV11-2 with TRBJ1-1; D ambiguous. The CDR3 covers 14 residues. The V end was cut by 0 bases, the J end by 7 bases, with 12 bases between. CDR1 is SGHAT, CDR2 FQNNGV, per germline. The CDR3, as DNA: TGTGCCAGCAGCTTAGACAGATCGGTCGGTGAAGCTTTCTTT. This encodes CASSLDRSVGEAFF.

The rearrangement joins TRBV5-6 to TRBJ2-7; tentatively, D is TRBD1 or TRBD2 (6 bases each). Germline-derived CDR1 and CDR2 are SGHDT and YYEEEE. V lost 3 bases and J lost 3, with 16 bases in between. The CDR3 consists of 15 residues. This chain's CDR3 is CASSYTGRLFYEQYF. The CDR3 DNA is TGTGCCAGCAGCTACACAGGGAGGCTGTTCTACGAGCAGTACTTC. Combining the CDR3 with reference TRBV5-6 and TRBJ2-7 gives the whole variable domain DAGVTQSPTHLIKTRGQQVTLRCSPKSGHDTVSWYQQALGQGPQFIFQYYEEEERQRGNFPDRFSGHQFPNYSSELNVNALLLGDSALYLCASSYTGRLFYEQYFGPGTRLTVT.

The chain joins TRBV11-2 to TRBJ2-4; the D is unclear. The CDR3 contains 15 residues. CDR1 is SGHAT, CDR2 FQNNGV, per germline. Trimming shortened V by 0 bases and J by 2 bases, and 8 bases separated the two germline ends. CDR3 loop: CASSLEWQPKNIQYF. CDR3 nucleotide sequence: TGTGCCAGCAGCTTAGAGTGGCAGCCCAAAAACATTCAGTACTTC.

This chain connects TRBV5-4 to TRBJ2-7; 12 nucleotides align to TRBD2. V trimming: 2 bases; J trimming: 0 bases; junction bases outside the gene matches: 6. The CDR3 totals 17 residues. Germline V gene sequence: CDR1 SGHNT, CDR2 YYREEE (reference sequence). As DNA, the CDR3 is TGTGCCAGCAGCTTAAGACTAGCGGGGGCCCGCTCCTACGAGCAGTACTTC. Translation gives CASSLRLAGARSYEQYF.

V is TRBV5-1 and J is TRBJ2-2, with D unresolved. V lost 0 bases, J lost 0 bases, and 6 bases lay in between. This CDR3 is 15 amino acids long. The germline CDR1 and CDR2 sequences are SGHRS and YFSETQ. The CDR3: CASSLEAANTGELFF. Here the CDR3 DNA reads TGCGCCAGCAGCTTGGAGGCTGCGAACACCGGGGAGCTGTTTTTT.

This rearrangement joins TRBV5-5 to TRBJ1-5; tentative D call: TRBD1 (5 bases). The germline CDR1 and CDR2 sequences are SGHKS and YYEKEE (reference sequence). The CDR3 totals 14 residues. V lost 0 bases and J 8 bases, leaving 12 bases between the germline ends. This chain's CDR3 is CASSLEPGREPQHF. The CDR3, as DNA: TGTGCCAGCAGCTTGGAACCGGGACGGGAGCCCCAGCATTTT.

CDR3 nucleotides: TGTGCCAGTAGTACAGGGACAGGCTATAATTCACCCCTCCACTTT. This encodes CASSTGTGYNSPLHF. J is TRBJ1-6 and V is TRBV19; 8 bases fit TRBD1. The CDR3 consists of 15 residues. The trim removed 4 bases at V and 3 bases at J, leaving 2 bases unmatched. Germline V gene data show CDR1 as LNHDA and CDR2 as SQIVND (reference sequence).

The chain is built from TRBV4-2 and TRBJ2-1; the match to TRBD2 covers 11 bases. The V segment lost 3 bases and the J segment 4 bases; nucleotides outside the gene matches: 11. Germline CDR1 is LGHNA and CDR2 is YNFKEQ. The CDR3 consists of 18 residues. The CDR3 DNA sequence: TGTGCCAGCAGCCACCTGTCCGGGACTAGCGGTTATTACAATGAGCAGTTCTTC. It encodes CASSHLSGTSGYYNEQFF.

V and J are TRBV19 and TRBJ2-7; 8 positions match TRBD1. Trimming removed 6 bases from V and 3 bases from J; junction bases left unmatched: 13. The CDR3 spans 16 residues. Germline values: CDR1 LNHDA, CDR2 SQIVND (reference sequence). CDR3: CASRESDDRGFYEQYF. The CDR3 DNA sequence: TGTGCCAGTAGGGAATCCGACGACAGGGGATTCTACGAGCAGTACTTC.

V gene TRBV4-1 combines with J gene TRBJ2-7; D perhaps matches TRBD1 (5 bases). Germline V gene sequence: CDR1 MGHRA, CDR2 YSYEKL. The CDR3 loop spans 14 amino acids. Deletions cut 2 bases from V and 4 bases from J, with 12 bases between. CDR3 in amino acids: CASSQQPGFYEQYF. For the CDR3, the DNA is TGCGCCAGCAGCCAACAACCAGGGTTTTACGAGCAGTACTTC.

Here the CDR3 DNA reads TGTGCCAGCAGCCCCCGGGCCGGAGGGGCCTACGAGCAGTACTTC. This encodes CASSPRAGGAYEQYF. The V gene is TRBV27, the J gene TRBJ2-7; D is possibly TRBD2 (6 bases). The CDR3 spans 15 residues. Germline lookup yields CDR1 MNHEY and CDR2 SMNVEV (reference sequence). With 6 bases removed from V and 2 bases from J, the gap between germline ends came to 17 bases.